This TCR beta chain was documented in a study of PD-L1 blockade in urothelial cancer. The time point: pretreatment peripheral blood. Each patient's cancer was a locally advanced or metastatic urothelial carcinoma. Trimming left V 4 bases short and J 1 base short, with 10 bases between. CDR3 size: 14 residues. Germline V gene sequence: CDR1 SNHLY, CDR2 FYNNEI. Sequencing was performed with immunoSEQ multiplex PCR; in TCRdb, only in-frame clones are kept and a portion is missing. The repertoire includes under 70,000 clones, approximately 80% of them detected once, and 1.6% sits in the top ten. This chain joins TRBV2 and TRBJ1-1; possibly TRBD1 for D (6 bases). The TCR originated in a man between 65 and 80 years old with urothelial cancer. The sample consisted of PBMCs, taken around atezolizumab (anti-PD-L1) treatment. This CDR3 is CASSVDRRNTEAFF. In nucleotides, the CDR3 is TGTGCCAGCAGTGTGGACAGAAGGAACACTGAAGCTTTCTTT. The variable domain in full, completed from reference TRBV2 and TRBJ1-1, reads EPEVTQTPSHQVTQMGQEVILRCVPISNHLYFYWYRQILGQKVEFLVSFYNNEISEKSEIFDDQFSVERPDGSNFTLKIRSTKLEDSAMYFCASSVDRRNTEAFFGQGTRLTVV.